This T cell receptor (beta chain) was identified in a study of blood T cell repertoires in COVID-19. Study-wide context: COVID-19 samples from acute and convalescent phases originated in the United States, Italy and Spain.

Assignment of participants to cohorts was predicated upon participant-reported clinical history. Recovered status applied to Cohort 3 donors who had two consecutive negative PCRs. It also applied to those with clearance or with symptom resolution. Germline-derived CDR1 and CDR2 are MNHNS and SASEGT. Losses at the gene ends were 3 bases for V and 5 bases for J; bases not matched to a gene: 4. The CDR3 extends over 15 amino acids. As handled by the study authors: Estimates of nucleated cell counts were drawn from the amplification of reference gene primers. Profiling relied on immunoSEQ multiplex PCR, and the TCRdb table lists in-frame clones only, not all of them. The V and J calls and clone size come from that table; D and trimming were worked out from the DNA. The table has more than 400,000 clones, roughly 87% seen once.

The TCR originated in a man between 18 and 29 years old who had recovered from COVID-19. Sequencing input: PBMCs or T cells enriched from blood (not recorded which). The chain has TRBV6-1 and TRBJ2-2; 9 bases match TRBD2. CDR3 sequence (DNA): TGTGCCAGCAGTGAGTTTAGCGGGGGAACCGGGGAGCTGTTTTTT. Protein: CASSEFSGGTGELFF.